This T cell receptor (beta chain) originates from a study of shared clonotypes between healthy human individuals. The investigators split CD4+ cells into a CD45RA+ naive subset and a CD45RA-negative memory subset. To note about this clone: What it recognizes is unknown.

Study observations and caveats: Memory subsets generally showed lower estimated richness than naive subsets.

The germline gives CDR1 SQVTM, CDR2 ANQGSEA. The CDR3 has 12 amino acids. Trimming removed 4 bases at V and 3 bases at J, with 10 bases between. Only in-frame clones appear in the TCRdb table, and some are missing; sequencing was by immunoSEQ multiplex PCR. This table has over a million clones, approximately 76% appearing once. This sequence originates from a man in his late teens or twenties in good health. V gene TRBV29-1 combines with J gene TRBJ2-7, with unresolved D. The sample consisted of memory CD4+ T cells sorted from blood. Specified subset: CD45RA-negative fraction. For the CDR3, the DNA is TGCAGCGTTGTAAGTGTCAACTACGAGCAGTACTTC. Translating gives CSVVSVNYEQYF.